The 23 T cell receptor beta chains below come from one sample, sequenced in a study of response to subunit inactivated influenza vaccine. TCRdb ran MiXCR on the RT-PCR reads and lists one entry per CDR3 protein. The sample carries about 160,000 distinct CDR3 sequences, 11% recorded once. Sequences were derived from non-naive T cells sorted from PBMCs, sampled about 40 days after vaccination. The source of these receptors is a man aged 50 or older who received an inactivated influenza vaccine.

This clonotype was found a few times. V usage is TRBV29-1 and J usage is TRBJ2-1, with 11 bases matching TRBD2. There are 16 residues in the CDR3. Germline V gives CDR1 SQVTM, CDR2 ANQGSEA. With 2 bases clipped from V and 9 bases from J, the junction kept 12 bases outside the gene matches. CDR3 nucleotides: TGCAGCGTTGAAAGTCGATTAGCGGGAGGGCCCGGTGAGCAGTTCTTC. The encoded protein is CSVESRLAGGPGEQFF.

This clonotype has a handful of counts. V gene TRBV20-1 combines with J gene TRBJ2-1, with D perhaps matching TRBD1 or TRBD2 (5 bases each). Germline CDR1 DFQATT, CDR2 SNEGSKA (reference sequence). V lost 3 bases, J lost 12 bases, and 18 bases lay in between. CDR3 length: 13 amino acids. CDR3 coding DNA: TGCAGTGCTAGCCCGCTAGGGACCCGGGGGCAGTTCTTC. Its translation: CSASPLGTRGQFF.

The J gene is TRBJ2-3, the V gene TRBV20-1; 10 bases match TRBD1. Germline V gene data show CDR1 as DFQATT and CDR2 as SNEGSKA (reference sequence). The length of the CDR3 is 14 residues. The J segment lost 4 bases and the V segment lost 6 bases, leaving 7 bases of the junction unmatched. The CDR3 loop is CSAQDRGRADTQYF. CDR3 nucleotides: TGCAGTGCACAAGACAGGGGGCGGGCAGATACGCAGTATTTT.

This clonotype showed up many times. J is TRBJ1-5 and V is TRBV3-1; no clear D gene. From germline, CDR1 is LGHDT and CDR2 YNNKEL (reference sequence). The CDR3 spans 14 residues. V was shortened by 0 bases and J by 6 bases, with 9 bases between the two germline ends. CDR3 sequence (DNA): TGTGCCAGCAGCCAAGATCCCTATGGTCAGCCCCAGCATTTT. Translated: CASSQDPYGQPQHF. Complete variable domain (other parts from reference TRBV3-1 and TRBJ1-5): DTAVSQTPKYLVTQMGNDKSIKCEQNLGHDTMYWYKQDSKKFLKIMFSYNNKELIINETVPNRFSPKSPDKAHLNLHINSLELGDSAVYFCASSQDPYGQPQHFGDGTRLSIL.

The chain couples TRBV28 to TRBJ2-5; 8 nucleotides agree with TRBD2. Germline V gives CDR1 MDHEN, CDR2 SYDVKM. J lost 4 bases, V lost 10 bases, and 5 bases had no gene match. The CDR3 is made up of 12 amino acids. The CDR3 nucleotides are TGTGCCACGCGGGAGGCTCGAGAGACCCAGTACTTC. It translates to CATREARETQYF.

The table lists this clonotype with a few counts. The chain is built from TRBV11-2 and TRBJ2-7; 7 bases map to TRBD2. The CDR3 is 19 amino acids. Looked up from germline, CDR1 is SGHAT and CDR2 is FQNNGV. The junction had 18 bases not matched to a gene; V was cut back by 4 bases and J by 0 bases. CDR3 coding DNA: TGTGCCAGCAGCTCACCACCCCTCCGTCTAGCGGAGAGCTCCTACGAGCAGTACTTC. Residues: CASSSPPLRLAESSYEQYF.

This clonotype was counted between two and nine times. The chain carries TRBV4-2 and TRBJ2-1; the match to TRBD2 covers 12 bases. Germline values: CDR1 LGHNA, CDR2 YNFKEQ. The CDR3 contains 18 residues. V was clipped by 2 bases and J by 3 bases; unmatched bases: 8. CDR3 residues: CASSQSRTSGALYNEQFF. The CDR3, as DNA: TGTGCCAGCAGCCAATCTCGGACTAGCGGGGCCCTCTACAATGAGCAGTTCTTC.

The chain links TRBV20-1 to TRBJ1-1; D perhaps matches TRBD1 (5 bases). There are 12 residues in the CDR3. CDR1 and CDR2 from the germline V gene are DFQATT and SNEGSKA (reference sequence). V was clipped by 5 bases and J by 4 bases, with 11 bases between them. CDR3 DNA sequence: TGCAGTGCTTCCCATGGGGGCACTGAAGCTTTCTTT. Amino acids: CSASHGGTEAFF.

This clonotype has just a few counts. V and J are TRBV6-1 and TRBJ2-7; TRBD1 might be the D (6 bases). Germline CDR1 MNHNS, CDR2 SASEGT. The germline V and J ends were trimmed by 8 bases and 2 bases, with 13 bases remaining between them. The CDR3 sequence is 13 residues long. The CDR3 region is CASGSGDPYEQYF. The DNA of the CDR3 is TGTGCCAGCGGGTCAGGGGACCCCTACGAGCAGTACTTC.

This clonotype was counted many times. The chain recombines TRBV5-1 with TRBJ2-3; D gene ambiguous. Deletions cut 4 bases from V and 1 base from J, with 19 bases between. This CDR3 contains 17 residues. Germline CDR1 and CDR2: SGHRS and YFSETQ. This CDR3 is CASSEPGYTLGTDTQYF. In DNA, the CDR3 is TGCGCCAGCAGCGAGCCCGGGTACACATTGGGCACAGATACGCAGTATTTT.

The CDR3 spells CASSTNYGYTF. CDR3 nucleotides: TGTGCCAGTAGTACGAACTATGGCTACACCTTC. The V gene is TRBV19, the J gene TRBJ1-2; D uncertain. Germline CDR1 reads LNHDA; CDR2 reads SQIVND (reference sequence). V was pared by 4 bases and J by 2 bases, with 2 bases between. The length of the CDR3 is 11 residues.

This clonotype was counted many times. The chain carries TRBV20-1 and TRBJ2-1, with TRBD2 identical over 10 bases. This CDR3 comprises 18 residues. Per the germline V gene, CDR1 is DFQATT and CDR2 is SNEGSKA (reference sequence). V was clipped by 0 bases and J by 0 bases; unmatched bases: 8. The CDR3 coding sequence is TGCAGTGCTAGAGATTTAAGGGCTAGCGGGAGCTCCTACAATGAGCAGTTCTTC. Translation: CSARDLRASGSSYNEQFF.

As concerns this clonotype: A much larger clonotype is one base distant, so this may be a read error. V usage is TRBV4-1 and J usage is TRBJ2-1, with 7 bases matching TRBD1. The CDR3 runs 17 residues. Germline V gene data show CDR1 as MGHRA and CDR2 as YSYEKL. The trim removed 4 bases at V and 9 bases at J, leaving 18 bases unmatched. As DNA, the CDR3 is TGCGCCAGCAGCCCAGAAGGCTGGGGCAGGGGGATGGGTGAGCAGTTCTTC. Amino acid sequence: CASSPEGWGRGMGEQFF.

The CDR3 here is CASSLEGRGSMNTEAFF. The CDR3 DNA reads as TGTGCCAGCAGCTTGGAGGGCAGGGGGTCCATGAACACTGAAGCTTTCTTT. The chain is built from TRBV5-5 and TRBJ1-1, with 7 positions matching TRBD1. The V gene's germline CDR1 is SGHKS and CDR2 YYEKEE (reference sequence). V lost 0 bases, J lost 0 bases, and 8 bases stayed unmatched. The CDR3 has 17 amino acids.

This chain connects TRBV6-5 to TRBJ1-6, with D perhaps matching TRBD1 (6 bases). The CDR3 has 17 amino acids. V was pared by 0 bases and J by 4 bases, with 13 bases between. Per germline, CDR1 MNHEY and CDR2 SVGAGI. Written as DNA, the CDR3 is TGTGCCAGCAGTTACTCGATTTCCGGGACATATAATTCACCCCTCCACTTT. Translating it yields CASSYSISGTYNSPLHF.

The J gene is TRBJ2-7, the V gene TRBV12-3 or TRBV12-4, with 7 bases aligning to TRBD1. The length of the CDR3 is 14 residues. Trimming took 1 base from V and 2 from J; bases not matched to a gene: 2. The CDR3 DNA follows: TGTGCCAGCAGTTTAGGGGGACAGCCCTACGAGCAGTACTTC. Translated, it gives CASSLGGQPYEQYF.

This clonotype was seen more than once but under ten times. CDR3 in amino acids: CASSFTGGFPQHF. The CDR3 DNA reads as TGTGCCAGCAGTTTCACAGGGGGCTTCCCCCAGCATTTT. The chain couples TRBV27 to TRBJ1-5; 9 nucleotides align to TRBD1. The length of the CDR3 is 13 residues. Trimming took 3 bases from V and 10 from J; bases not matched to a gene: 4. Germline V gives CDR1 MNHEY, CDR2 SMNVEV (reference sequence).

This clonotype was seen ten or more times. This chain joins TRBV7-2 and TRBJ2-5; 7 nucleotides match TRBD2. The CDR3 runs to 17 residues. CDR1 and CDR2 from the germline V gene are SGHTA and FQGNSA. V was pared by 4 bases and J by 2 bases, with 13 bases of the junction left unmatched. In DNA form, the CDR3 reads TGTGCCAGCAGCTCATTGGGGGGGAGCACCCCTCAAGAGACCCAGTACTTC. Translated, it gives CASSSLGGSTPQETQYF.

The chain is built from TRBV7-9 and TRBJ2-5, with a weak D call TRBD2 (6 bases). Germline values: CDR1 SEHNR, CDR2 FQNEAQ (reference sequence). The CDR3 is made up of 14 amino acids. V lost 1 base and J lost 4, with 10 bases in between. CDR3 bases: TGTGCCAGCAGCTTAGGCGTGGGGGGAGAGACCCAGTACTTC. This gives the protein CASSLGVGGETQYF.

This clonotype was recorded many times. V gene TRBV12-3 or TRBV12-4 combines with J gene TRBJ2-7, with D possibly TRBD1 on 5 matching bases. V was shortened by 5 bases and J by 3 bases, with 14 bases between the two germline ends. The CDR3 has 14 residues. CDR3 amino acids: CASSPHGQGYEQYF. CDR3 in DNA: TGTGCCAGCAGTCCCCACGGTCAGGGCTACGAGCAGTACTTC.

Ten or more counts support this clonotype. This sequence joins TRBV20-1 and TRBJ1-1; TRBD1 agrees at 7 bases. After removal of 1 base from V and 10 bases from J, the junction contained 9 bases not matched to a gene. Looked up from germline, CDR1 is DFQATT and CDR2 is SNEGSKA (reference sequence). There are 13 residues in the CDR3. CDR3 protein: CSARGTGRFGAFF. Written as DNA, the CDR3 is TGCAGTGCTAGAGGGACAGGCCGATTTGGAGCTTTCTTT.

This clonotype has a handful of counts. The rearrangement uses TRBV20-1 and TRBJ2-1; 9 positions agree with TRBD2. The CDR3 contains 15 residues. Trimming cost V 6 bases and J 6 bases; bases outside gene matches: 12. Germline CDR1 and CDR2: DFQATT and SNEGSKA (reference sequence). The CDR3 spells CSADGGGDLGNEQFF. In nucleotides, the CDR3 is TGCAGTGCGGACGGCGGGGGGGATCTGGGCAATGAGCAGTTCTTC.

This clonotype occurred a few times. The rearrangement joins TRBV11-2 to TRBJ2-1, with 10 nucleotides matching TRBD2. From germline, CDR1 is SGHAT and CDR2 FQNNGV. V lost 4 bases, J lost 3 bases, and 9 bases stayed unmatched. This CDR3 is built from 17 residues. The CDR3 here is CASSSLKRGGLYNEQFF. DNA of the CDR3: TGTGCCAGCAGCTCATTGAAGCGGGGGGGCCTCTACAATGAGCAGTTCTTC.